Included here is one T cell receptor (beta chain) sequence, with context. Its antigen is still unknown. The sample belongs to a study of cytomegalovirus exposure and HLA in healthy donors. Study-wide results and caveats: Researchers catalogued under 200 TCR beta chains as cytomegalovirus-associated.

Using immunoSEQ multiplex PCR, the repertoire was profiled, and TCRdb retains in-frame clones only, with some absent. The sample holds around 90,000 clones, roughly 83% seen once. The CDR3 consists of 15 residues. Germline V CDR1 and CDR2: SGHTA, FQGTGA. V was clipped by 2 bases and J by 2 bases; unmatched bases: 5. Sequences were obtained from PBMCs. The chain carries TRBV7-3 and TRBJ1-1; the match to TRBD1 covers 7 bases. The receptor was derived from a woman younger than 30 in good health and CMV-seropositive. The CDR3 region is CASSLWDRLNTEAFF. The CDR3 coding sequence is TGTGCCAGCAGCTTATGGGACAGACTTAACACTGAAGCTTTCTTT.